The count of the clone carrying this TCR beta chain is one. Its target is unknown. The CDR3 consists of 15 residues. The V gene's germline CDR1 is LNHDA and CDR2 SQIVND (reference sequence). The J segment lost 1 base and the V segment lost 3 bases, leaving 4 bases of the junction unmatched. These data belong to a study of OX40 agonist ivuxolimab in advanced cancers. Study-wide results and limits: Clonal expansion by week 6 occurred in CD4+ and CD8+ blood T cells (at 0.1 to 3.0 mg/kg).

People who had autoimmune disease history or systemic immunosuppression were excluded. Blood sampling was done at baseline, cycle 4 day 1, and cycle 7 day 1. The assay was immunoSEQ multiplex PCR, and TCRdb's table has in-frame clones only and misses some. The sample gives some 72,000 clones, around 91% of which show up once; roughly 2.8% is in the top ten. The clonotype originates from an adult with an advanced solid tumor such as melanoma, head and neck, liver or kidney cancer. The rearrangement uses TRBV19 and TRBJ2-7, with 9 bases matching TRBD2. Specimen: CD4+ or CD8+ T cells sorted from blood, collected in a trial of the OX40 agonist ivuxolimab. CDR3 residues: CASSIGLAGSYEQYF. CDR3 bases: TGTGCCAGTAGTATTGGGCTAGCGGGATCCTACGAGCAGTACTTC.